The 13 T cell receptor beta chains reported below all come from one sample, sequenced in a study of blood T cell repertoires in COVID-19 (dated by TCRdb to about 2020). Library preparation used the immunoSEQ multiplex PCR assay. Not all clones reach the TCRdb copy of this immuneACCESS table, which keeps in-frame sequences only. Checked studies attribute under half of the gap to unresolved V genes and leave the rest unexplained. The sample profile shows some 250,000 clones; around 84% of them were found once. The leading ten clones occupy about a sixth of the sample. Sequencing used PBMCs or T cells enriched from blood (not recorded which). The source of these receptors is a man in his late teens or twenties who had recovered from COVID-19.

There are many counts of this clone. The genes are TRBV7-9 and TRBJ1-2; no firm D call. The germline V and J ends were trimmed by 3 bases and 6 bases, with 11 bases remaining between them. This CDR3 comprises 13 residues. The germline V gene has CDR1 SEHNR and CDR2 FQNEAQ (reference sequence). The CDR3 spells CASSFTGDDGYTF. In DNA, the CDR3 is TGTGCCAGCAGCTTTACCGGGGATGATGGCTACACCTTC.

In this sample, this clone turned up once. The chain couples TRBV2 to TRBJ1-6; the D gene is possibly TRBD1 (6 bases). Germline assignment: CDR1 SNHLY and CDR2 FYNNEI. Trimming left V 1 base short and J 10 bases short, with 20 bases between. The CDR3 runs to 17 residues. The CDR3 DNA sequence: TGTGCCAGCAGTGAAGTCGGCAGGGGATTACCTACCTCACCCCTCCACTTT. As protein: CASSEVGRGLPTSPLHF.

The gene calls are TRBV11-2 and TRBJ2-1; 7 bases map to TRBD1. The CDR3 is 14 amino acids. The V gene's germline CDR1 is SGHAT and CDR2 FQNNGV. J lost 7 bases, V lost 1 base, and 4 bases had no gene match. CDR3 loop: CASSLGRQGNEQFF. In DNA form, the CDR3 reads TGTGCCAGCAGCTTAGGGAGACAGGGAAATGAGCAGTTCTTC.

This chain connects TRBV19 to TRBJ1-1; D call uncertain. The V and J ends lost 4 bases and 3 bases respectively, with 18 bases between them. The CDR3 extends over 16 amino acids. Germline V CDR1 and CDR2: LNHDA, SQIVND (reference sequence). The CDR3 loop reads CASSTRPHSADTEAFF. For the CDR3, the DNA is TGTGCCAGTAGTACCCGACCGCATTCCGCGGACACTGAAGCTTTCTTT.

The genes are TRBV6-4 and TRBJ1-1, with 8 nucleotides matching TRBD1. The CDR3 is made up of 15 amino acids. In germline, CDR1 is MRHNA, CDR2 SNTAGT. The trim removed 2 bases at V and 6 bases at J, leaving 8 bases unmatched. CDR3 amino acids: CASSDDGQGAAEAFF. CDR3 DNA sequence: TGTGCCAGCAGTGACGATGGGCAGGGGGCGGCTGAAGCTTTCTTT.

The chain combines TRBV6-5 with TRBJ1-1; 7 nucleotides match TRBD1. The CDR3 runs 13 residues. J gave up 3 bases and V 6 bases, and 4 bases lay outside the gene matches. The germline CDR1 and CDR2 sequences are MNHEY and SVGAGI. CDR3 bases: TGTGCCAGCAGCTCAGGGACAGACACTGAAGCTTTCTTT. Amino acids: CASSSGTDTEAFF.

CDR3 DNA sequence: TGTGCCAGCAGCCAACGACTAGCGGGGGGAATCACAGATACGCAGTATTTT. It translates to CASSQRLAGGITDTQYF. The V call is TRBV5-4, the J call TRBJ2-3; TRBD2 matches 13 bases. Losses at the gene ends were 4 bases for V and 2 bases for J; bases not matched to a gene: 7. Per the germline V gene, CDR1 is SGHNT and CDR2 is YYREEE (reference sequence). This CDR3 contains 17 residues.

The V call is TRBV5-5, the J call TRBJ2-6, with D perhaps matching TRBD2 (5 bases). The germline CDR1 and CDR2 sequences are SGHKS and YYEKEE (reference sequence). The CDR3 extends over 14 amino acids. Trimming cost V 3 bases and J 1 base, with 5 bases left between them. The CDR3 bases are TGTGCCAGCAGCTCGGGGTCTGGGGCCAACGTCCTGACTTTC. As protein: CASSSGSGANVLTF.

V gene TRBV3-1 (or the pseudogene TRBV3-2) combines with J gene TRBJ2-7, with a weak D call TRBD2 (5 bases). CDR1 LGHDT and CDR2 YNNKEL come from the germline V gene (reference sequence). The CDR3 loop spans 15 amino acids. V was cut by 2 bases and J by 2 bases, with 13 bases left in between. CDR3 sequence (DNA): TGTGCCAGCAGCCAACAAGCGGTGAAAACCTACGAGCAGTACTTC. It is translated as CASSQQAVKTYEQYF.

The J gene is TRBJ2-1, the V gene TRBV2; 11 bases agree with TRBD2. The J segment lost 4 bases and the V segment lost 7 bases, leaving 6 bases of the junction unmatched. The CDR3 is made up of 15 amino acids. CDR1 and CDR2 (germline): SNHLY, FYNNEI. The DNA of the CDR3 is TGTGCCAGCAAATCACTAGCGGGAGCGTACAATGAGCAGTTCTTC. This translates into CASKSLAGAYNEQFF.

In its sample, this clone was seen a few times. Other DNA sequences from this sample encode an identical CDR3 as well. The chain couples TRBV5-1 to TRBJ1-5; 7 bases map to TRBD1. Trimming at V came to 1 base and at J to 2 bases, leaving 0 bases not matched to a gene. From germline, CDR1 is SGHRS and CDR2 YFSETQ. This CDR3 is 14 amino acids long. CDR3 in DNA: TGCGCCAGCAGCTTGACAGGGGGCAATCAGCCCCAGCATTTT. Amino acid sequence: CASSLTGGNQPQHF.

This clone was observed once. The V gene is TRBV29-1, the J gene TRBJ2-3; weak D call: TRBD2 (7 bases). The length of the CDR3 is 14 residues. Trimming removed 8 bases from V and 1 base from J, with 16 bases in between. Per the germline V gene, CDR1 is SQVTM and CDR2 is ANQGSEA. In DNA form, the CDR3 reads TGCAGCCCGAGGGGGGGGCACGGCACAGATACGCAGTATTTT. As protein: CSPRGGHGTDTQYF.

The chain has TRBV27 and TRBJ1-2; D possibly corresponds to TRBD1 (6 bases). With 6 bases removed from V and 2 bases from J, the gap between germline ends came to 7 bases. The CDR3 contains 12 residues. Germline values: CDR1 MNHEY, CDR2 SMNVEV (reference sequence). DNA of the CDR3: TGTGCCAGCAGAACAGGGAACTATGGCTACACCTTC. Translated: CASRTGNYGYTF.